This T cell receptor (beta chain) was recovered during a study of T cell repertoires in cytomegalovirus infection. CDR1 is SGHDN and CDR2 is FVKESK in the germline V gene. V gave up 0 bases and J gave up 0 bases, with 8 bases separating them. CDR3 size: 15 residues. TCRdb passed the reads through MiXCR, listing each CDR3 protein once. Seen here are approximately 130,000 distinct CDR3 sequences, roughly a quarter observed once, and the top ten hold about 37%. For this clonotype: Its antigen is undetermined.

This receptor was taken from a human donor in good health (CMV status not recorded). Some clones in this sample may be carry-over from other donors' samples. The chain recombines TRBV14 with TRBJ1-1; D is unresolved. The sample consisted of PBMCs, sequenced either directly or after in vitro stimulation (not recorded which). CDR3 protein: CASSQDSLMNTEAFF. The CDR3 coding sequence is TGTGCCAGCAGCCAAGATTCCCTCATGAACACTGAAGCTTTCTTT.